This entry is about one TCR beta chain. It has no known antigen specificity. Qualities for individual bases were not recorded, and no much larger clone is one base off. Each collaborating institution followed its own protocols to collect whole blood in K2EDTA tubes. Collaborator samples were shipped for TCRbeta analysis as frozen whole blood, isolated PBMCs, or DNA extracted from either sample type. CDR1 SGHRS and CDR2 YFSETQ were looked up in the germline V gene. V is pruned by 0 bases and J by 5 bases, leaving 9 bases of the junction without a gene match. The CDR3 covers 18 residues, taking in both the cysteine and the phenylalanine. Kept here is only the CDR3 DNA, which spans 54 bases and is read in frame from base 1. The data are from a study of blood T cell repertoires in COVID-19 (dated by TCRdb to about 2020). About the investigation overall: Collaborator samples came from the United States, Italy and Spain and covered acute and convalescent phases of COVID-19. The samples were drawn from two sources: the first 160 participants of the ongoing ImmuneRACE study, and 1,000 to 1,500 subjects contributed by 6 global collaborators. The prospective study material was composed of cDNA or gDNA derived from T cells, B-cell-depleted T cells, or PBMCs. Sample metadata almost always included a de-identified subject ID, COVID-19 status, age in years and sex. HLA class I and class II types, where available, came from metadata supplied by the sample provider rather than from assay-based typing. The dataset comprised deeply sampled blood TCRbeta repertoires from subjects exposed to, actively infected with, or recovered from COVID-19. The repertoires were released in a freely available public database intended as a resource for research on the immune response to SARS-CoV-2. Broader findings and caveats from the paper: The quantity of clinical and demographic metadata differed by source and by participant and was supplied without curation.

The immunoSEQ Assay, a bias-controlled multiplex PCR, was used to amplify TCRbeta CDR3 regions from genomic DNA. The authors' analysis ran thus. The number of nucleated cells in each sample was estimated from the amplification of reference gene primers within the assay. To quantify the absolute abundance of each unique TCRbeta CDR3 rearrangement, sequence reads were collapsed and filtered. Productive Simpson clonality was computed per sample as the square root of Simpson's diversity index over productive rearrangements. In TCRdb, the immuneACCESS table is reduced to in-frame sequences with V and J assigned. These tables do not hold every clone; where another copy was compared, an unresolved V gene accounts for under half, and the others remain unexplained. The V and J calls and clone size were taken over from that table, and D and trimming were inferred from the DNA. The sample table contains about 180,000 clones; only one count was recorded for about 80% of them. Approximately 7% of the sample is taken by the ten largest.

The chain is encoded by TRBV5-1 joined to TRBJ2-2, and 11 junction bases match TRBD2. Sequencing input: peripheral blood. This sequence originates from a human donor in a cohort sampled during active COVID-19. The DNA sequence is as follows: TGCGCCAGCAGCTTGGACCATAGCGGGGGGGCCGGGACCGGGGAGCTGTTTTTT. This codes for CASSLDHSGGAGTGELFF.